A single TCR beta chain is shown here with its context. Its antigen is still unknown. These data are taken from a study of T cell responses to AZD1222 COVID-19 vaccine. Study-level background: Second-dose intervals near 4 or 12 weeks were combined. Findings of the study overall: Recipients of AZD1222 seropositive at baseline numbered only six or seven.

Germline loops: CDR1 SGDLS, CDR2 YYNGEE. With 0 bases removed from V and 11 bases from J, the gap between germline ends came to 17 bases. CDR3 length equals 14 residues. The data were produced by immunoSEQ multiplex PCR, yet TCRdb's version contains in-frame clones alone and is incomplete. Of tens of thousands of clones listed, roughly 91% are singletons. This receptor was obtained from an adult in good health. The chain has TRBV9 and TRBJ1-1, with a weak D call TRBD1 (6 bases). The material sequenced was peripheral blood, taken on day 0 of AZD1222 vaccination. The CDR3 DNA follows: TGTGCCAGCAGCGTAGCCGGCAGGGGCGGATCGGCTTTCTTT. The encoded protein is CASSVAGRGGSAFF.